This TCR beta chain was sequenced in a study of T cell repertoires in cytomegalovirus infection. TCRdb redid the calling of the reads with MiXCR, one entry per CDR3 protein. The profile shows 35,000 to 55,000 distinct CDR3 sequences, 20% to 25% of them singletons. This CDR3 is built from 15 residues. Between the trimmed V and J ends, which lost 7 bases and 2 bases, there was a span of 17 bases. Germline V gene sequence: CDR1 SGHVS, CDR2 FNYEAQ. Study-level points and caveats: CMV carriers having the relevant HLA were flagged by cumulative public TCR beta family frequency.

This clonotype has a count of ten or more. Its target is unknown. The sequenced sample consisted of PBMCs, sequenced either directly or after in vitro stimulation (not recorded which). This receptor was identified in a human donor in good health (CMV status not recorded). Some clones in this sample may be carry-over from other donors' samples. The chain is built from TRBV7-6 and TRBJ2-5; no clear D gene. The CDR3 is CASKAGFTAQETQYF. The CDR3 DNA follows: TGTGCCAGCAAAGCCGGGTTCACGGCACAAGAGACCCAGTACTTC.